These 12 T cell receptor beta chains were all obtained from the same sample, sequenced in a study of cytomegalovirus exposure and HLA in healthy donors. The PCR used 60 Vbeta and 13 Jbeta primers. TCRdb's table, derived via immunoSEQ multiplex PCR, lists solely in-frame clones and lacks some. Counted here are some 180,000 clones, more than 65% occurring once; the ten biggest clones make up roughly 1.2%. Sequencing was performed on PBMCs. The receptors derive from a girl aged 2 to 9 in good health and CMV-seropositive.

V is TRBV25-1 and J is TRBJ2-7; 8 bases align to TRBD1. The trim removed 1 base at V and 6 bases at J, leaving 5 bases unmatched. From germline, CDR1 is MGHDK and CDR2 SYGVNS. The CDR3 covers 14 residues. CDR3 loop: CASSELAGGAEQYF. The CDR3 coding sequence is TGTGCCAGCAGTGAATTGGCAGGGGGCGCCGAGCAGTACTTC.

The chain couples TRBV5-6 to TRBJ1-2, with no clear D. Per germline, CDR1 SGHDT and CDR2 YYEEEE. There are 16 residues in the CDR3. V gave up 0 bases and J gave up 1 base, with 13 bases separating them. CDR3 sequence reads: CASSLESGWYNYGYTF. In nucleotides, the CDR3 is TGTGCCAGCAGCTTGGAAAGCGGATGGTATAACTATGGCTACACCTTC.

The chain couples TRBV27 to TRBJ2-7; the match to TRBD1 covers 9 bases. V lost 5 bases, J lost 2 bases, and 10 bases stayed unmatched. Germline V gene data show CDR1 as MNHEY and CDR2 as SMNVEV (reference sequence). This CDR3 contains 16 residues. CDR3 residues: CASSAPGTGTTYEQYF. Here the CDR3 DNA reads TGTGCCAGCAGTGCGCCCGGGACAGGGACTACCTACGAGCAGTACTTC.

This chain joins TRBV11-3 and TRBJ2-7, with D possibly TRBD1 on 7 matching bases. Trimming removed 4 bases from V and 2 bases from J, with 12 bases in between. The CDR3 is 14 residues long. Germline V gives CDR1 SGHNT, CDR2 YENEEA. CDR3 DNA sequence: TGTGCCAGCAGCTCCCAGGGGGGCCCCTACGAGCAGTACTTC. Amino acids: CASSSQGGPYEQYF.

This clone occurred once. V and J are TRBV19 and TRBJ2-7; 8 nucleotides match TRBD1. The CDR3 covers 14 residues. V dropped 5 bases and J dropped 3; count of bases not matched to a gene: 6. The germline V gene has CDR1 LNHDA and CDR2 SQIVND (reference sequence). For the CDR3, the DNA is TGTGCCAGTAGTTCCGGGACAGGTAACTACGAGCAGTACTTC. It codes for CASSSGTGNYEQYF.

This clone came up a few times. CDR3 nucleotide sequence: TGCAGCGTGGCACAGGGGGTAATGGGGAGAGCTTTCTTT. It specifies CSVAQGVMGRAFF. The chain employs TRBV29-1 and TRBJ1-1, with 8 bases lining up with TRBD1. This CDR3 contains 13 residues. Germline values: CDR1 SQVTM, CDR2 ANQGSEA. J gave up 10 bases and V 6 bases, and 13 bases lay outside the gene matches.

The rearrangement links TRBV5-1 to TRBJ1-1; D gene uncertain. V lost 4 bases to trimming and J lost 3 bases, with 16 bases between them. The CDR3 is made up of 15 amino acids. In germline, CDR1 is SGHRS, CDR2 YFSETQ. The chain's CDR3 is CASSRSRGEDTEAFF. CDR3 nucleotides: TGCGCCAGCAGCCGATCGCGGGGTGAGGACACTGAAGCTTTCTTT.

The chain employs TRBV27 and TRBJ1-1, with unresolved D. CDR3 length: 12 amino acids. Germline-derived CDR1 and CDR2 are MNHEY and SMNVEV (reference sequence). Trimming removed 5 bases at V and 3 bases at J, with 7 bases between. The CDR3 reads CASSLTHTEAFF. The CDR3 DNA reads TGTGCCAGCAGTCTAACGCACACTGAAGCTTTCTTT.

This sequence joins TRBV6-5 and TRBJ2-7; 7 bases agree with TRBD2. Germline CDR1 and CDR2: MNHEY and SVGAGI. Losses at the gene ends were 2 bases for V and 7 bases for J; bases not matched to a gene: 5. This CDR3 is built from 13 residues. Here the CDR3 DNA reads TGTGCCAGCAGTTACCTAGCGGCTGAAGAGCAGTACTTC. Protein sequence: CASSYLAAEEQYF.

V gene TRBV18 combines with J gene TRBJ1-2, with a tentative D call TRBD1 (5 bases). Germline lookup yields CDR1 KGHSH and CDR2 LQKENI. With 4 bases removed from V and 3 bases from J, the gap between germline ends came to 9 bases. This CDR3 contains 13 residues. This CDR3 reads CASSQGYDYGYTF. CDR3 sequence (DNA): TGTGCCAGCTCACAGGGGTACGACTATGGCTACACCTTC.

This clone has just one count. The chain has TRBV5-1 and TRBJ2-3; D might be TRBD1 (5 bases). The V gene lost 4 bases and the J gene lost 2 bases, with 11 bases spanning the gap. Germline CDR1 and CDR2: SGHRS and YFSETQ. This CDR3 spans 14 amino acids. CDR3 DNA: TGCGCCAGCAGCCCCGACAGCCCCACAGATACGCAGTATTTT. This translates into CASSPDSPTDTQYF.

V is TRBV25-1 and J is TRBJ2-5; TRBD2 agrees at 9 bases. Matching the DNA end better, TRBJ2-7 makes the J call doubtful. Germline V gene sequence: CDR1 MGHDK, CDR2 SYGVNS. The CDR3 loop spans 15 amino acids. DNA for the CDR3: TGTGCCAGCAGTGAAAGGGTTCAAGCGGGAGGCGAGCAGTACTTC. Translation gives CASSERVQAGGEQYF.